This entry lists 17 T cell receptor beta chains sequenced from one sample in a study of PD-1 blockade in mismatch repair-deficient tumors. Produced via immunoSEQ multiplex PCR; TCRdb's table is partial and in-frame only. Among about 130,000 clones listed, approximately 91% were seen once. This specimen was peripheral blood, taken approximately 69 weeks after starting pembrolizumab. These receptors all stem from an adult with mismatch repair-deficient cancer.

CDR3 DNA: TGTGCCAGCAGCCAGGGACTAGCGGGATTGAATGAGCAGTTCTTC. Amino acid sequence: CASSQGLAGLNEQFF. The chain employs TRBV14 and TRBJ2-1, with 13 bases fitting TRBD2. This CDR3 spans 15 amino acids. The ends lost 3 bases at V and 7 bases at J; junction bases unmatched: 3. Germline CDR1 SGHDN, CDR2 FVKESK.

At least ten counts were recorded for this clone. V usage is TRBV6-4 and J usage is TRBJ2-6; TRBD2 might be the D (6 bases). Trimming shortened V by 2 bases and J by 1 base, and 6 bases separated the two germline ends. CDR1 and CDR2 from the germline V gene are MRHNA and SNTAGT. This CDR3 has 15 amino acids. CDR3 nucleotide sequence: TGTGCCAGCAGTGACCGGGGGTCTGGGGCCAACGTCCTGACTTTC. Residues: CASSDRGSGANVLTF.

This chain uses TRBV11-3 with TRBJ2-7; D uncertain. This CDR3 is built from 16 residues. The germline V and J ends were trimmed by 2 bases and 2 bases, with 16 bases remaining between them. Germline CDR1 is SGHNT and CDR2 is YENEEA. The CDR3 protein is CASSLFFSRKPYEQYF. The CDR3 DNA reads TGTGCCAGCAGCTTATTTTTCTCGCGGAAACCCTACGAGCAGTACTTC.

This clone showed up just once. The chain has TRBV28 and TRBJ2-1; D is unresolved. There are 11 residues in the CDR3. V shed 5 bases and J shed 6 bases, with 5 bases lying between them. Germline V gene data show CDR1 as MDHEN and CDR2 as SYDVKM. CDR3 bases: TGTGCCAGCAGTACGAGCAATGAGCAGTTCTTC. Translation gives CASSTSNEQFF.

CDR3 coding DNA: TGTGCCAGCAGCTCCGGACAGGGATTGGTAGAGACCCAGTACTTC. It specifies CASSSGQGLVETQYF. The gene calls are TRBV7-9 and TRBJ2-5; 8 positions match TRBD1. CDR1 and CDR2 from the germline V gene are SEHNR and FQNEAQ (reference sequence). The CDR3 spans 15 residues. V shed 4 bases and J 4 bases; nucleotides not matched to a gene: 8.

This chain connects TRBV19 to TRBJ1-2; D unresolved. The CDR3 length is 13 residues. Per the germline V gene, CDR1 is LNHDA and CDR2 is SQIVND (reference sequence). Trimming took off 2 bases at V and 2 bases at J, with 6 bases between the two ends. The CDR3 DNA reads TGTGCCAGTAGTATACTGGGGAACTATGGCTACACCTTC. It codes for CASSILGNYGYTF.

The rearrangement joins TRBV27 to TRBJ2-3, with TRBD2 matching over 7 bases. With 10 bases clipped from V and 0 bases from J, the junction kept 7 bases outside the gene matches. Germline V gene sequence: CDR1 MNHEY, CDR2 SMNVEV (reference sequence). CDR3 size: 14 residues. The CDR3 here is CATRSGASTDTQYF. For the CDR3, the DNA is TGTGCCACCCGAAGCGGGGCAAGCACAGATACGCAGTATTTT.

The CDR3 here is CASSLQEFEQFF. The CDR3 DNA reads TGTGCCAGCAGTCTTCAGGAGTTTGAGCAGTTCTTC. The rearrangement uses TRBV21-1 and TRBJ2-1. TRBV21-1 counts as a pseudogene. The CDR3 spans 12 residues.

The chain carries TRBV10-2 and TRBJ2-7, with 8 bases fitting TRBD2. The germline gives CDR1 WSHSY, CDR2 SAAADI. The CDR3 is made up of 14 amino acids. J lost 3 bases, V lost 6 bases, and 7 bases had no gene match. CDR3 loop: CASSPSGSNYEQYF. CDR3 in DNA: TGCGCCAGCAGCCCAAGCGGGAGTAACTACGAGCAGTACTTC.

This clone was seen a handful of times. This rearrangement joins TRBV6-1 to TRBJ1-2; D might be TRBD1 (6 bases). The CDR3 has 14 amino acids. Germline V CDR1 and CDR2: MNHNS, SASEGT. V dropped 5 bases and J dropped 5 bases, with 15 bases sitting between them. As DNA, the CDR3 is TGTGCCAGCAGTATCGTGACAGGCTATTATGGCTACACCTTC. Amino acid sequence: CASSIVTGYYGYTF.

The CDR3, as DNA: TGTGCCAGCAGTGTCGAGGTCGTGTCAGACTATGGCTACACCTTC. Its protein is CASSVEVVSDYGYTF. This sequence joins TRBV6-5 and TRBJ1-2; D remains unclear. The V gene lost 5 bases and the J gene lost 3 bases, with 16 bases spanning the gap. Per the germline V gene, CDR1 is MNHEY and CDR2 is SVGAGI. The CDR3 is 15 residues long.

CDR3 amino acids: CASSQDSRASGRAYEQYF. The CDR3 DNA sequence: TGCGCCAGCAGCCAAGATTCACGGGCCAGCGGGAGGGCCTACGAGCAGTACTTC. The chain couples TRBV4-1 to TRBJ2-7, with 10 bases identical to TRBD2. Per the germline V gene, CDR1 is MGHRA and CDR2 is YSYEKL. The CDR3 consists of 18 residues. Trimming at V came to 0 bases and at J to 2 bases, leaving 10 bases not matched to a gene.

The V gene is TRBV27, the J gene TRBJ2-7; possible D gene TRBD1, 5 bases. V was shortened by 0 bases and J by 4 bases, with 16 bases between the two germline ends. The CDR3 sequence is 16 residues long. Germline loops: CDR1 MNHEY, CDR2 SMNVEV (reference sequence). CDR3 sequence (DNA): TGTGCCAGCAGTTTATCTAGGGGCGACCTCCCGTACGAGCAGTACTTC. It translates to CASSLSRGDLPYEQYF.

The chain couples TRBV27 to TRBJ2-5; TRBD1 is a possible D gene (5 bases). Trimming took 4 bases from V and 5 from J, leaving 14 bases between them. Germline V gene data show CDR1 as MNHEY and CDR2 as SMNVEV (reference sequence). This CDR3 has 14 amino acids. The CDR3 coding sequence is TGTGCCAGCAGTTATAGCAGGGTTGGTGAGACCCAGTACTTC. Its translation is CASSYSRVGETQYF.

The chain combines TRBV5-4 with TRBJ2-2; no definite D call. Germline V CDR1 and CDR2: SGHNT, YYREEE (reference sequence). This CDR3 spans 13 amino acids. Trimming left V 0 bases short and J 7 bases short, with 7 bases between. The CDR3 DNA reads TGTGCCAGCAGCTTGGATAAAAACGGGGAGCTGTTTTTT. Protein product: CASSLDKNGELFF.

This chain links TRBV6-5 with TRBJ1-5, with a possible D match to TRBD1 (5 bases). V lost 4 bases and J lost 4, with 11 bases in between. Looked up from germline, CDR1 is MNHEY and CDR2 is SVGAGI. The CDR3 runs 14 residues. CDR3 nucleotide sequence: TGTGCCAGCAGTTTGGGGCAGGCAAATCAGCCCCAGCATTTT. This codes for CASSLGQANQPQHF.

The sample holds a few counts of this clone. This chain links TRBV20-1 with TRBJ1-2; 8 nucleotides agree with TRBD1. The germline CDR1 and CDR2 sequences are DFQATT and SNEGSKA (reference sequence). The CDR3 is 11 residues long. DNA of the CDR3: TGCAGCGGGACAGGTGCGATTGGCTACACCTTC. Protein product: CSGTGAIGYTF.